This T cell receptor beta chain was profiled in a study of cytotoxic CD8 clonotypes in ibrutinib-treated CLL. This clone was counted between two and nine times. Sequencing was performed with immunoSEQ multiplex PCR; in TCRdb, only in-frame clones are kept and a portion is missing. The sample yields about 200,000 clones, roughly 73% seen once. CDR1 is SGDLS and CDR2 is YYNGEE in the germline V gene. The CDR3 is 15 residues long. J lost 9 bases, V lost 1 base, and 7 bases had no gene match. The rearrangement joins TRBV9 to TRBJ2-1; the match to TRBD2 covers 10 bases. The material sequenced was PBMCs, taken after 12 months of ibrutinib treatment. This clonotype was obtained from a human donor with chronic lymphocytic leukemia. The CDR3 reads CASSVLSGGAIEQFF. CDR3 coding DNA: TGTGCCAGCAGCGTATTAAGCGGGGGGGCTATTGAGCAGTTCTTC. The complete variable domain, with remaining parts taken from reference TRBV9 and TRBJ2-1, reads DSGVTQTPKHLITATGQRVTLRCSPRSGDLSVYWYQQSLDQGLQFLIQYYNGEERAKGNILERFSAQQFPDLHSELNLSSLELGDSALYFCASSVLSGGAIEQFFGPGTRLTVL.